The clone carrying this TCR beta chain was counted ten times or more. The target antigen is unknown. The germline V gene encodes CDR1 SNHLY and CDR2 FYNNEI. With 7 bases removed from V and 2 bases from J, the gap between germline ends came to 15 bases. This CDR3 has 14 amino acids. The authors ran a second PCR of about 6 to 11 cycles using a sample-barcoded 5' primer and a J-beta primer mix. Each cDNA molecule was tagged by a template-switch adaptor with 12 random nucleotides. TCRdb independently ran MiXCR on the 5' RACE reads; one entry per CDR3 protein. Among over 600,000 distinct CDR3 sequences, 46% were seen once, and the ten largest hold approximately 18%. For every donor, a draw yielded ten milliliters of peripheral blood. This sample was taken from a study of blood T cells in healthy people across ages. General study points: Compared with aged donors, long-lived donors showed fewer expanded clones, suggesting selection. What prevented conclusive comparison of naive and antigen-experienced cells was that PBMCs were unsorted.

The TCR sequence derives from a man older than 75 in good health. V and J are TRBV2 and TRBJ2-7; either TRBD1 or TRBD2 may supply D (5 bases each). The sequenced sample consisted of blood. The CDR3: CASTVEPGPYEQYF. For the CDR3, the DNA is TGTGCCAGCACCGTCGAACCGGGACCCTACGAGCAGTACTTC.